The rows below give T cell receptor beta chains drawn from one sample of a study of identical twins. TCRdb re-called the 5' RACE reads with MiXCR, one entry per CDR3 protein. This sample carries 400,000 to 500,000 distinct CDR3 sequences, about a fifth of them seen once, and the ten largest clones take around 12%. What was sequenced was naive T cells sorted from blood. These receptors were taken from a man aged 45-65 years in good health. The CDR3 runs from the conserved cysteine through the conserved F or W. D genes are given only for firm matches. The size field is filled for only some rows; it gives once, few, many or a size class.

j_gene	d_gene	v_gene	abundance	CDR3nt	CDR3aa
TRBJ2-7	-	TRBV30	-	TGTGCCTGGAGTGTACGCAACAACGAGCAGTACTTC	CAWSVRNNEQYF
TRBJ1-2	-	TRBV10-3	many	TGTGCCATCAGTGCTGGGGAGTATGGCTACACCTTC	CAISAGEYGYTF
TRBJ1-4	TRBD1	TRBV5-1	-	TGCGCCAGCAGCTTGTCCGACAGGGCAGGCCCTTCACTTTTT	CASSLSDRAGPSLF
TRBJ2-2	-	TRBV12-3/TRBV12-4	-	TGTGCCAGCAGTTTAAGGGAGGACACCGGGGAGCTGTTTTTT	CASSLREDTGELFF
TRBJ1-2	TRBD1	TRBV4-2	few	TGTGCCAGCAGCCAGGGGGGGACAGGCACTATGAACCTCTATGGCTACACCTTC	CASSQGGTGTMNLYGYTF
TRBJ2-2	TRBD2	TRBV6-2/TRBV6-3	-	TGTGCCAGCAGTTCCCTCCTGACTAGCGGGAGGGCCACGGCCGGGGAGCTGTTTTTT	CASSSLLTSGRATAGELFF
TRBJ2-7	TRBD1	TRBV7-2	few	TGTGCCAGCAGCCTCCGGACAGGGGGCAGCGAGCAGTACTTC	CASSLRTGGSEQYF
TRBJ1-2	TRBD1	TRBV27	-	TGTGCCAGCAGTTCTACGGGACAGAGATCCTATGGCTACACCTTC	CASSSTGQRSYGYTF
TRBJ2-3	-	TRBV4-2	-	TGTGCCAGCAGCCAAGGGAGGGAGGCAGATACGCAGTATTTT	CASSQGREADTQYF
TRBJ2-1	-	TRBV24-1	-	TGTGCCACCAGTGATCTCCGGGACTTTCAGTTCTTC	CATSDLRDFQFF
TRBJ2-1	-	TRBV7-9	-	TGTGCCAGCAGCTTAGCGGTACGGGGCGATGAGCAGTTCTTC	CASSLAVRGDEQFF
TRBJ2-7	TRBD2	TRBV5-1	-	TGCGCCAGCAGCCAACTAGCGGGACCCTACGAGCAGTACTTC	CASSQLAGPYEQYF
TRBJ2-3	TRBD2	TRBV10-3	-	TGTGCCATCAGCCCGACTAGCGGCACAGATACGCAGTATTTT	CAISPTSGTDTQYF
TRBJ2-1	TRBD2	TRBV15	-	TGTGCCACCAGCGGGCTTAGCGGGGGGACATCCTACAATGAGCAGTTCTTC	CATSGLSGGTSYNEQFF
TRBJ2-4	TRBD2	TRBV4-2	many	TGTGCCAGCAGCCCCCGGGACTACCCAGTAGGGGAAGACATTCAGTACTTC	CASSPRDYPVGEDIQYF
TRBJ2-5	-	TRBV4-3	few	TGCGCCAGCAGCCAAGATCATAACCAGCGGGAGACCCAGTACTTC	CASSQDHNQRETQYF
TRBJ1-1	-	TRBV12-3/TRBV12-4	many	TGTGCCAGCAGTTTATGGGCCAACACTGAAGCTTTCTTT	CASSLWANTEAFF
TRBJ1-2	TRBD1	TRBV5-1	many	TGCGCCAGCAGCTTGGCGGACAGGGTTAACTATGGCTACACCTTC	CASSLADRVNYGYTF
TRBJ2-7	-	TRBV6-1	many	TGTGCCAGCAGTAGACAGGTGGCCTACGAGCAGTACTTC	CASSRQVAYEQYF
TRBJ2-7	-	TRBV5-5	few	TGTGCCAGCAGCTGGGCGGACAACTACGAGCAGTACTTC	CASSWADNYEQYF